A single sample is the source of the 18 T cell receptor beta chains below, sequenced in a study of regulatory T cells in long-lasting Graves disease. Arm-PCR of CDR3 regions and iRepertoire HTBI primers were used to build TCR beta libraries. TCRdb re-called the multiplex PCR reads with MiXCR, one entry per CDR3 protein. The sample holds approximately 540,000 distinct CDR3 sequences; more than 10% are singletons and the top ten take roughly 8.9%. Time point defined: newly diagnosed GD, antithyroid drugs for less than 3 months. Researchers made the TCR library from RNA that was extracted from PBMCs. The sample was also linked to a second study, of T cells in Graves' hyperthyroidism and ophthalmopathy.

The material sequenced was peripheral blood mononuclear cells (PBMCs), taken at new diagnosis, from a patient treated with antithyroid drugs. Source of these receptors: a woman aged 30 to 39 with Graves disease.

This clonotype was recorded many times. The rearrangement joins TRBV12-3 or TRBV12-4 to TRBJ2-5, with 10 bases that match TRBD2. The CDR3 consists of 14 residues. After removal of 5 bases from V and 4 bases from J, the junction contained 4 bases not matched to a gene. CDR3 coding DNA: TGTGCCAGCAGTACCACTAGCGGGGTAGAGACCCAGTACTTC. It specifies CASSTTSGVETQYF.

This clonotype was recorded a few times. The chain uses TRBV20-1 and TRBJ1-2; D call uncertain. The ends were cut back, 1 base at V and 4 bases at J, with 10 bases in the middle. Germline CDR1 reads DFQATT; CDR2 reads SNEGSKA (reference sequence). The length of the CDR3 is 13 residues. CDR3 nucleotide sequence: TGCAGTGCTAGAGTAGGTGGACCCTATGGCTACACCTTC. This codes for CSARVGGPYGYTF.

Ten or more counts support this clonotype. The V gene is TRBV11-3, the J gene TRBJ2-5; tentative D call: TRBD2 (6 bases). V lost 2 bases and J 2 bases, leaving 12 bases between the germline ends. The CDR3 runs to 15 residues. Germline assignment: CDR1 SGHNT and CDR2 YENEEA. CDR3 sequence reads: CASSLRGTLQETQYF. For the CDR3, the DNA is TGTGCCAGCAGCTTACGGGGGACCCTTCAAGAGACCCAGTACTTC.

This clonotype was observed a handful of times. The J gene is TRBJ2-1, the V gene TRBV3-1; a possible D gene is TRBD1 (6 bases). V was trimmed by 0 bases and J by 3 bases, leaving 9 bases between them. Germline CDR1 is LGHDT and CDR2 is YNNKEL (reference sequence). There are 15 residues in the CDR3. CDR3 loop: CASSQDVGGYNEQFF. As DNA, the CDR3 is TGTGCCAGCAGCCAAGACGTAGGGGGCTACAATGAGCAGTTCTTC.

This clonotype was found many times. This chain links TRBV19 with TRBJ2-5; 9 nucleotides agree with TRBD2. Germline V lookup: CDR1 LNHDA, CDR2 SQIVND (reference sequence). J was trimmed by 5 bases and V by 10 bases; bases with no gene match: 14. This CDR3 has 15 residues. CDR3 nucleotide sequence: TGTGCCACTAAGACTGGAGGAGCGGGAGGCGAGACCCAGTACTTC. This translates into CATKTGGAGGETQYF. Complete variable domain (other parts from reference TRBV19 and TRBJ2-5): DGGITQSPKYLFRKEGQNVTLSCEQNLNHDAMYWYRQDPGQGLRLIYYSQIVNDFQKGDIAEGYSVSREKKESFPLTVTSAQKNPTAFYLCATKTGGAGGETQYFGPGTRLLVL.

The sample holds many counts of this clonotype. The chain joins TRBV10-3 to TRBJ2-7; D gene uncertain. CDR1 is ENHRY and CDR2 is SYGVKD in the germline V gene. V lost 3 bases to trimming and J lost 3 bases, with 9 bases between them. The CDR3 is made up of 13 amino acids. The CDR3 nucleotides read TGTGCCATCAGTGACTCACCGGGCTACGAGCAGTACTTC. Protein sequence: CAISDSPGYEQYF.

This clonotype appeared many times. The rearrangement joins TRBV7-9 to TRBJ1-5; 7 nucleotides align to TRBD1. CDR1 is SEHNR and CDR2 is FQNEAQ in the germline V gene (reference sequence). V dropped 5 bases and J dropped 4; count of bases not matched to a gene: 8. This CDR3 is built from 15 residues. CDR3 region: CASSPEGTANQPQHF. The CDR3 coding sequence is TGTGCCAGCAGCCCGGAAGGGACAGCGAATCAGCCCCAGCATTTT.

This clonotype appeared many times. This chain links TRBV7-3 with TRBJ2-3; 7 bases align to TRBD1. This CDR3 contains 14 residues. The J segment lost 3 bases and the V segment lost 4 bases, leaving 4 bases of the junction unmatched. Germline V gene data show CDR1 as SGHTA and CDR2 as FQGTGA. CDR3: CASSSGQVTDTQYF. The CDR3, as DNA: TGTGCCAGCAGCTCTGGACAGGTTACAGATACGCAGTATTTT.

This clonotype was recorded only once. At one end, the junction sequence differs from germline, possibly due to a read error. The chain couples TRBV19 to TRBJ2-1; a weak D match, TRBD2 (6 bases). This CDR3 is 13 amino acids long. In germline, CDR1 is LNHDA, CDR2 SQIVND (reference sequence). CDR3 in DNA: TGTGCCAGTAGTTCCCGGACTAAAAATGAGCAGCTCTTC. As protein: CASSSRTKNEQLF.

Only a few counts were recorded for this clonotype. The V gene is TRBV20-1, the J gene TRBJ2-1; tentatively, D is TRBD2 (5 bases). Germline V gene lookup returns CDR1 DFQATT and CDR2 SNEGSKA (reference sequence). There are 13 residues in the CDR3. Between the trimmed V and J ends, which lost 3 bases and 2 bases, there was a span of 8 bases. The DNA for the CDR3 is TGCAGTGCTAGGGGAGCGCCCTACAATGAGCAGTTCTTC. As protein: CSARGAPYNEQFF.

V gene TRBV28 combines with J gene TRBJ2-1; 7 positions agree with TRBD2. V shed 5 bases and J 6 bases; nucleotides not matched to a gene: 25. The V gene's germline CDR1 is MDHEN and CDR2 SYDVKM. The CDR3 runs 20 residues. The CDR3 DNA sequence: TGTGCCAGCAGTCCCCGCTATTCATTGGGCGGGAGTCGTTCTGTCAATGAGCAGTTCTTC. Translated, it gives CASSPRYSLGGSRSVNEQFF.

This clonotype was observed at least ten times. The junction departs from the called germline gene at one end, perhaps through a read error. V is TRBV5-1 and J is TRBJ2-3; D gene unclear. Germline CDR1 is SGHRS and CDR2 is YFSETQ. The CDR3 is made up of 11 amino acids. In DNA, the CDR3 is TGTGCCAGCAGCCTCGAAGATACGCAGTATTTT. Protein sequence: CASSLEDTQYF.

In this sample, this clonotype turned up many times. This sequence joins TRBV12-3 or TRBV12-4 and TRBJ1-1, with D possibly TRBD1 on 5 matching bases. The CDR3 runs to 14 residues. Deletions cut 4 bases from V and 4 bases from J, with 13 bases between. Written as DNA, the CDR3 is TGTGCCAGCAGTTCTTTGGGGGGGGGCACTGAAGCTTTCTTT. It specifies CASSSLGGGTEAFF.

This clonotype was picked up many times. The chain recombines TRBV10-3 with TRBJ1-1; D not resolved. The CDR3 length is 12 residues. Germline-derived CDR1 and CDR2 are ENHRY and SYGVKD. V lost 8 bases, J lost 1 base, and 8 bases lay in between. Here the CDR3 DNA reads TGTGCCATCTCATGGGCGAACACTGAAGCTTTCTTT. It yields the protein CAISWANTEAFF.

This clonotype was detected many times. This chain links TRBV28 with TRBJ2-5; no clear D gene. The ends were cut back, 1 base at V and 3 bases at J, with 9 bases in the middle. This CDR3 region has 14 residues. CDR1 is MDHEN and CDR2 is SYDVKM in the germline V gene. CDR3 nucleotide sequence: TGTGCCAGCAGTTTATCCGACGGAGAAGAGACCCAGTACTTC. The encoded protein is CASSLSDGEETQYF.

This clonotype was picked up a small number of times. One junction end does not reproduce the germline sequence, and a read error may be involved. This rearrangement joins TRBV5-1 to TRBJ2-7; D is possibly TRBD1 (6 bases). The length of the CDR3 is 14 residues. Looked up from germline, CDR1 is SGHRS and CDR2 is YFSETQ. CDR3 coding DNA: TGTGCCAGCACCAACCTGGGACACCCACTAGAGCAGTACTTC. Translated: CASTNLGHPLEQYF.

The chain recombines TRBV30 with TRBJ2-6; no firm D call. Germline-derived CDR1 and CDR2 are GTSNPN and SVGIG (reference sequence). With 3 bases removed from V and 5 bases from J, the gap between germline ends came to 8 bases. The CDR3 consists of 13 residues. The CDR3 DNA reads TGTGCCTGGAGAACGGCCCGGGCCAACGTCCTGACTTTC. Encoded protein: CAWRTARANVLTF.

CDR3 DNA sequence: TGTGCCAGCAGCCACGCGAGGCGGGGGCAACAGCCCCAGCATTTT. Its protein product is CASSHARRGQQPQHF. The chain has TRBV7-2 and TRBJ1-5; a possible D gene is TRBD1 (6 bases). V was clipped by 5 bases and J by 7 bases, with 18 bases between them. Germline loops: CDR1 SGHTA, CDR2 FQGNSA. This CDR3 contains 15 residues. Based on the CDR3 plus reference TRBV7-2 and TRBJ1-5, the full variable domain is GAGVSQSPSNKVTEKGKDVELRCDPISGHTALYWYRQSLGQGLEFLIYFQGNSAPDKSGLPSDRFSAERTGGSVSTLTIQRTQQEDSAVYLCASSHARRGQQPQHFGDGTRLSIL.